The 21 T cell receptor beta chains reported below all come from one sample, sequenced in a study of CD8 T cells in ankylosing spondylitis. Using its own MiXCR run on the 5' RACE reads, TCRdb lists one record per CDR3 protein. The sample includes over 200,000 distinct CDR3 sequences, about a sixth of them seen just once. General study points: A TCR beta motif of under ten highly homologous variants appeared characteristic of ankylosing spondylitis blood.

Their antigen targets remain unknown. The specimen was blood, either unsorted or a sorted T cell fraction (not recorded which). The receptors come from a male donor with ankylosing spondylitis.

The chain couples TRBV29-1 to TRBJ1-1, with TRBD1 as a possible D gene (6 bases). Per germline, CDR1 SQVTM and CDR2 ANQGSEA. This CDR3 comprises 12 residues. Trimming shortened V by 6 bases and J by 1 base, and 9 bases separated the two germline ends. CDR3: CSVRTENTEAFF. The CDR3 DNA reads as TGCAGCGTCCGGACAGAGAACACTGAAGCTTTCTTT.

The chain recombines TRBV29-1 with TRBJ2-3, with D unclear. The CDR3 runs 17 residues. With 2 bases removed from V and 1 base from J, the gap between germline ends came to 19 bases. Germline assignment: CDR1 SQVTM and CDR2 ANQGSEA. This chain's CDR3 is CSVEIIDPPMGTDTQYF. The CDR3 DNA is TGCAGCGTTGAAATCATTGACCCACCAATGGGCACAGATACGCAGTATTTT.

This sequence joins TRBV20-1 and TRBJ2-3, with 13 positions matching TRBD2. Germline V lookup: CDR1 DFQATT, CDR2 SNEGSKA (reference sequence). V dropped 6 bases and J dropped 4; count of bases not matched to a gene: 10. There are 16 residues in the CDR3. In nucleotides, the CDR3 is TGCAGTGCAAACGACCGGACTAGCGGGAGCTCAGATACGCAGTATTTT. Protein: CSANDRTSGSSDTQYF.

The CDR3 sequence: CASSDHPQRITTYNEQFF. CDR3 coding DNA: TGTGCCAGCAGTGATCACCCCCAGCGGATCACGACCTACAATGAGCAGTTCTTC. The V gene is TRBV25-1, the J gene TRBJ2-1, with D perhaps TRBD2 (5 bases). The CDR3 totals 18 residues. From germline, CDR1 is MGHDK and CDR2 SYGVNS. With 3 bases removed from V and 2 bases from J, the gap between germline ends came to 20 bases.

Many counts were recorded for this clonotype. CDR3 region: CATSDLPDTQYF. CDR3 nucleotide sequence: TGTGCCACCAGTGACTTGCCAGATACGCAGTATTTT. The chain links TRBV24-1 to TRBJ2-3; no clear D. With 4 bases removed from V and 4 bases from J, the gap between germline ends came to 5 bases. Germline V lookup: CDR1 KGHDR, CDR2 SFDVKD. The CDR3 length is 12 residues.

This sequence joins TRBV7-8 and TRBJ2-1; 12 bases match TRBD2. V was pared by 1 base and J by 8 bases, with 9 bases of the junction left unmatched. CDR3 length equals 17 residues. CDR1 and CDR2 from the germline V gene are SGHVS and FQNEAQ. CDR3 sequence reads: CASSLVGLAGPVDEQFF. CDR3 sequence (DNA): TGTGCCAGCAGCTTAGTGGGACTAGCGGGCCCGGTGGATGAGCAGTTCTTC.

This clonotype was detected a few times. The gene calls are TRBV6-1 and TRBJ2-7; D perhaps matches TRBD1 (6 bases). The CDR3 has 15 amino acids. V shed 0 bases and J shed 1 base, with 10 bases lying between them. Germline values: CDR1 MNHNS, CDR2 SASEGT. CDR3: CASSEAQGTSYEQYF. The CDR3 DNA sequence: TGTGCCAGCAGTGAAGCGCAGGGGACATCCTACGAGCAGTACTTC.

The CDR3 DNA reads TGTGCCTGGAGCACCGGGACAGGGAACTACGAGCAGTACTTC. Residues: CAWSTGTGNYEQYF. The chain recombines TRBV30 with TRBJ2-7, with 9 nucleotides matching TRBD1. The CDR3 contains 14 residues. J lost 3 bases, V lost 3 bases, and 6 bases had no gene match. Germline CDR1 is GTSNPN and CDR2 is SVGIG (reference sequence).

The chain carries TRBV9 and TRBJ2-7, with 7 bases fitting TRBD1. Germline CDR1 and CDR2: SGDLS and YYNGEE. V gave up 0 bases and J gave up 5 bases; unmatched junction bases: 2. This CDR3 is 13 amino acids long. The CDR3 is CASSVVGTDEQYF. The CDR3 coding sequence is TGTGCCAGCAGCGTAGTGGGGACAGACGAGCAGTACTTC. Full variable domain (remainder filled in from reference TRBV9 and TRBJ2-7): DSGVTQTPKHLITATGQRVTLRCSPRSGDLSVYWYQQSLDQGLQFLIQYYNGEERAKGNILERFSAQQFPDLHSELNLSSLELGDSALYFCASSVVGTDEQYFGPGTRLTVT.

This clonotype was seen a few times. This rearrangement joins TRBV27 to TRBJ2-3; D tentatively reads TRBD1 or TRBD2 (6 bases each). V was cut by 8 bases and J by 2 bases, with 14 bases left in between. Germline assignment: CDR1 MNHEY and CDR2 SMNVEV (reference sequence). The length of the CDR3 is 14 residues. CDR3 in amino acids: CASGLGGITDTQYF. For the CDR3, the DNA is TGTGCCAGCGGGCTAGGGGGGATCACAGATACGCAGTATTTT.

This clonotype was seen only a few times. V usage is TRBV12-3 or TRBV12-4 and J usage is TRBJ1-1; D call uncertain. CDR3 length: 16 residues. V was shortened by 4 bases and J by 0 bases, with 15 bases between the two germline ends. The CDR3 DNA is TGTGCCAGCAGTTCCCACGGGCTAGACCTGAACACTGAAGCTTTCTTT. Its translation is CASSSHGLDLNTEAFF.

CDR3 residues: CASRAHLYGYTF. The DNA of the CDR3 is TGTGCCAGCAGGGCCCACCTCTATGGCTACACCTTC. The J gene is TRBJ1-2, the V gene TRBV25-1; D unresolved. This CDR3 is 12 amino acids long. Trimming removed 6 bases from V and 4 bases from J, with 9 bases in between. Germline assignment: CDR1 MGHDK and CDR2 SYGVNS.

The sample holds many counts of this clonotype. The gene calls are TRBV10-3 and TRBJ2-5; no firm D call. This CDR3 is 15 amino acids long. Germline CDR1 ENHRY, CDR2 SYGVKD. The V end was cut by 2 bases, the J end by 1 base, with 11 bases between. CDR3 residues: CAISEPPASQETQYF. CDR3 nucleotides: TGTGCCATCAGTGAGCCCCCGGCCAGCCAAGAGACCCAGTACTTC.

This sequence joins TRBV24-1 and TRBJ2-2, with no clear D. Germline V gene lookup returns CDR1 KGHDR and CDR2 SFDVKD. V lost 0 bases, J lost 6 bases, and 7 bases lay in between. The CDR3 consists of 14 residues. CDR3 sequence reads: CATSDLQGPGELFF. In DNA form, the CDR3 reads TGTGCCACCAGTGATTTGCAAGGACCCGGGGAGCTGTTTTTT.

This clonotype was seen a few times. The rearrangement joins TRBV9 to TRBJ2-7, with D perhaps TRBD2 (6 bases). The germline CDR1 and CDR2 sequences are SGDLS and YYNGEE. The CDR3 runs to 13 residues. The ends were cut back, 3 bases at V and 7 bases at J, with 14 bases in the middle. Here the CDR3 DNA reads TGTGCCAGCAGCGAAAACCCTAGCGATGAGCAGTACTTC. Amino acid sequence: CASSENPSDEQYF.

The chain has TRBV28 and TRBJ2-7, with D maybe TRBD1 (6 bases). Germline lookup yields CDR1 MDHEN and CDR2 SYDVKM. V gave up 4 bases and J gave up 3 bases, with 19 bases separating them. The CDR3 extends over 16 amino acids. The CDR3 is CASSSPFPGQRYEQYF. The CDR3 DNA follows: TGTGCCAGCAGTTCCCCCTTCCCGGGACAACGCTACGAGCAGTACTTC.

This clonotype turned up a few times. The gene calls are TRBV4-1 and TRBJ2-1; 7 bases match TRBD2. Per the germline V gene, CDR1 is MGHRA and CDR2 is YSYEKL. J was trimmed by 3 bases and V by 3 bases; bases with no gene match: 8. The length of the CDR3 is 16 residues. The CDR3 nucleotides read TGCGCCAGCAGCCACAGAACTAGCGACAACTACAATGAGCAGTTCTTC. Its translation is CASSHRTSDNYNEQFF.

In this sample, this clonotype turned up a few times. The CDR3 coding sequence is TGTGCCAGCGCGGTTCTCGGTGAGCAGTTCTTC. This sequence encodes CASAVLGEQFF. The gene calls are TRBV7-8 and TRBJ2-1, with no clear D. This CDR3 is 11 amino acids long. Germline V lookup: CDR1 SGHVS, CDR2 FQNEAQ. With 8 bases removed from V and 9 bases from J, the gap between germline ends came to 11 bases. Using reference TRBV7-8 and TRBJ2-1 for the parts outside the CDR3, the full variable domain is GAGVSQSPRYKVAKRGQDVALRCDPISGHVSLFWYQQALGQGPEFLTYFQNEAQLDKSGLPSDRFFAERPEGSVSTLKIQRTQQEDSAVYLCASAVLGEQFFGPGTRLTVL.

This chain links TRBV29-1 with TRBJ2-1; TRBD1 matches at 8 bases. Germline lookup yields CDR1 SQVTM and CDR2 ANQGSEA. Trimming cost V 6 bases and J 6 bases; bases outside gene matches: 16. CDR3 length: 16 amino acids. The DNA of the CDR3 is TGCAGCGTCGCGCCGTATACAGGGGGGCCGGGCAATGAGCAGTTCTTC. It translates to CSVAPYTGGPGNEQFF.

This clonotype was counted only a few times. J is TRBJ2-2 and V is TRBV27; 7 nucleotides align to TRBD2. The germline gives CDR1 MNHEY, CDR2 SMNVEV (reference sequence). V dropped 8 bases and J dropped 1; count of bases not matched to a gene: 4. This CDR3 has 14 amino acids. CDR3 loop: CASGDYLNTGELFF. CDR3 in DNA: TGTGCCAGCGGGGACTATCTGAACACCGGGGAGCTGTTTTTT.

This clonotype was picked up a small number of times. The chain has TRBV7-9 and TRBJ2-1, with D possibly being TRBD2 (5 bases). The germline CDR1 and CDR2 sequences are SEHNR and FQNEAQ (reference sequence). Trimming stripped 5 bases from V and 6 bases from J, with 11 bases between. The CDR3 totals 13 residues. The CDR3 is CASSPPSGNEQFF. CDR3 DNA sequence: TGTGCCAGCAGCCCGCCCAGCGGCAATGAGCAGTTCTTC.